A selection of T cell receptor beta chains follows, all from one sample in a study of cytomegalovirus exposure and HLA in healthy donors. TCRdb's table, derived via immunoSEQ multiplex PCR, lists solely in-frame clones and lacks some. The repertoire holds hundreds of thousands of clones, with around 66% as singletons. The sequencing input was PBMCs. Receptors were obtained from a female donor in good health and CMV-seronegative. Each CDR3 is given with its conserved first and last residue. The D gene is left open where the match is weak. Rows give clone size only sometimes, using once, few, many, or a class for an expanded clone.

clone size: few; CDR3 length: 16; V gene: TRBV11-1; J gene: TRBJ2-2; D gene: TRBD2; CDR3 DNA: TGTGCCAGCAGCCCCAAGCGGGAGTTGGGCACCGGGGAGCTGTTTTTT; CDR3 protein: CASSPKRELGTGELFF
clone size: NA; CDR3 length: 13; V gene: TRBV7-3; J gene: TRBJ2-5; D gene: TRBD1; CDR3 DNA: TGTGCCAGCAGCCAGGGACAGAAAGAGACCCAGTACTTC; CDR3 protein: CASSQGQKETQYF
clone size: NA; CDR3 length: 17; V gene: TRBV4-2; J gene: TRBJ2-5; D gene: TRBD2; CDR3 DNA: TGTGCCAGCAGCCAAGGCGCCGACGGGAGGGCCGGAGAGACCCAGTACTTC; CDR3 protein: CASSQGADGRAGETQYF
clone size: few; CDR3 length: 15; V gene: TRBV4-1; J gene: TRBJ2-5; D gene: TRBD2; CDR3 DNA: TGCGCCAGCAGCCAGACCAGCGGGAGTTCGGAGACCCAGTACTTC; CDR3 protein: CASSQTSGSSETQYF
clone size: NA; CDR3 length: 15; V gene: TRBV5-1; J gene: TRBJ2-7; D gene: TRBD2; CDR3 DNA: TGCGCCAGCAGCTTGGCCCCTAGCGGCTCCTACGAGCAGTACTTC; CDR3 protein: CASSLAPSGSYEQYF
clone size: NA; CDR3 length: 14; V gene: TRBV4-2; J gene: TRBJ1-6; D gene: NA; CDR3 DNA: TGTGCCAGCAGCCAGGGCGTATATGTTTCACCCCTCCACTTT; CDR3 protein: CASSQGVYVSPLHF
clone size: once; CDR3 length: 15; V gene: TRBV6-5; J gene: TRBJ2-5; D gene: TRBD1; CDR3 DNA: TGTGCCAGCAGTTCGGGACAGGGGGATCAAGAGACCCAGTACTTC; CDR3 protein: CASSSGQGDQETQYF
clone size: once; CDR3 length: 16; V gene: TRBV11-2; J gene: TRBJ2-3; D gene: NA; CDR3 DNA: TGTGCCAGCAGTACCCCCCCACAGGGTCGGGCGGCTACGCAGTATTTT; CDR3 protein: CASSTPPQGRAATQYF
clone size: NA; CDR3 length: 14; V gene: TRBV10-2; J gene: TRBJ2-7; D gene: NA; CDR3 DNA: TGCGCCAGCAGTGAGGACAATTCAGGATACGAGCAGTACTTC; CDR3 protein: CASSEDNSGYEQYF
clone size: once; CDR3 length: 15; V gene: TRBV14; J gene: TRBJ2-7; D gene: NA; CDR3 DNA: TGTGCCAGCAGCCAAGAGGGCGCGGGACTTTACGAGCAGTACTTC; CDR3 protein: CASSQEGAGLYEQYF
clone size: NA; CDR3 length: 15; V gene: TRBV11-1; J gene: TRBJ2-7; D gene: TRBD2; CDR3 DNA: TGTGCCAGCAGCTCGGGACTAGCGGCCTCCTACGAGCAGTACTTC; CDR3 protein: CASSSGLAASYEQYF
clone size: few; CDR3 length: 16; V gene: TRBV4-1; J gene: TRBJ2-7; D gene: TRBD2; CDR3 DNA: TGCGCCAGCAGCCAACCGGGGACTACGTTTCGCTACGAGCAGTACTTC; CDR3 protein: CASSQPGTTFRYEQYF
clone size: NA; CDR3 length: 14; V gene: TRBV5-1; J gene: TRBJ2-1; D gene: NA; CDR3 DNA: TGCGCCAGCAGCTTGGGTGGGAGTGGCAATGAGCAGTTCTTC; CDR3 protein: CASSLGGSGNEQFF
clone size: NA; CDR3 length: 16; V gene: TRBV9; J gene: TRBJ1-1; D gene: TRBD1; CDR3 DNA: TGTGCCAGCAGCCCCCGGACAGGGAGTATGAACACTGAAGCTTTCTTT; CDR3 protein: CASSPRTGSMNTEAFF
clone size: NA; CDR3 length: 14; V gene: TRBV5-1; J gene: TRBJ2-2; D gene: NA; CDR3 DNA: TGCGCCAGCAGCTTGGACGGGTCCACCGGGGAGCTGTTTTTT; CDR3 protein: CASSLDGSTGELFF
clone size: NA; CDR3 length: 16; V gene: TRBV7-3; J gene: TRBJ2-1; D gene: TRBD2; CDR3 DNA: TGTGCCAGCAGCTTACAGGCTAGCGGGAGAATGAATGAGCAGTTCTTC; CDR3 protein: CASSLQASGRMNEQFF
clone size: NA; CDR3 length: 15; V gene: TRBV28; J gene: TRBJ2-7; D gene: NA; CDR3 DNA: TGTGCCAGCAGCTCCCGAGGGCGGGGCGCCTACGAGCAGTACTTC; CDR3 protein: CASSSRGRGAYEQYF
clone size: NA; CDR3 length: 16; V gene: TRBV7-9; J gene: TRBJ2-7; D gene: NA; CDR3 DNA: TGTGCCAGCAGCTCAACGGTATATGGTAGCCCCTACGAGCAGTACTTC; CDR3 protein: CASSSTVYGSPYEQYF